This passage covers 25 T cell receptor beta chains from one sample sequenced in a study of T cells in Graves' hyperthyroidism and ophthalmopathy. RNA transcripts yielded amplified TCR beta CDR3 regions. The study used the HTBI primer set for a first-round RT-PCR of the TCR CDR3. TCRdb reprocessed the multiplex PCR reads via MiXCR and lists one record per CDR3 protein. This sample has fewer than 450,000 distinct CDR3 sequences, with around 15% found just once. Sequenced sample: blood. These receptors came from a man aged 50-60 years with Graves' ophthalmopathy.

In this sample, this clonotype turned up many times. This chain links TRBV3-1 with TRBJ1-1; 7 positions match TRBD1. V was pared by 5 bases and J by 8 bases, with 8 bases of the junction left unmatched. Germline values: CDR1 LGHDT, CDR2 YNNKEL (reference sequence). This CDR3 comprises 13 residues. For the CDR3, the DNA is TGTGCCAGCAGCTTTGCGGGGGACAGCGAAGCTTTCTTT. Protein product: CASSFAGDSEAFF.

This clonotype has only a few counts. The V gene is TRBV20-1, the J gene TRBJ2-2; 8 nucleotides agree with TRBD2. V shed 2 bases and J 2 bases; nucleotides not matched to a gene: 4. CDR1 is DFQATT, CDR2 SNEGSKA, per germline (reference sequence). The CDR3 consists of 15 residues. The CDR3 coding sequence is TGCAGTGCTAGACTAGCGGGTGGTAACACCGGGGAGCTGTTTTTT. Residues: CSARLAGGNTGELFF.

This clonotype was recorded many times. This chain connects TRBV20-1 to TRBJ2-5; TRBD2 matches at 13 bases. From germline, CDR1 is DFQATT and CDR2 SNEGSKA (reference sequence). The V segment lost 3 bases and the J segment 4 bases; nucleotides outside the gene matches: 14. CDR3 length: 18 residues. CDR3 coding DNA: TGCAGTGCTAGCCGGCCGGGACTAGCGGGAACAGGGAGAGAGACCCAGTACTTC. It translates to CSASRPGLAGTGRETQYF.

The chain is built from TRBV7-6 and TRBJ2-1; 7 bases align to TRBD2. CDR3 size: 15 residues. V trimming: 5 bases; J trimming: 5 bases; junction bases outside the gene matches: 9. Per the germline V gene, CDR1 is SGHVS and CDR2 is FNYEAQ. The CDR3 DNA reads TGTGCCAGCAGCCTCGGACTAGAGAAAAACAATGAGCAGTTCTTC. Translating it yields CASSLGLEKNNEQFF.

This clonotype occurred many times. The chain uses TRBV28 and TRBJ2-1; TRBD1 matches 10 bases. Trimming removed 6 bases from V and 5 bases from J; junction bases left unmatched: 10. This CDR3 spans 16 amino acids. The V gene's germline CDR1 is MDHEN and CDR2 SYDVKM. The CDR3 nucleotides are TGTGCCAGCAGGGCCCAAGGGACAGGGGCAAACAATGAGCAGTTCTTC. This sequence encodes CASRAQGTGANNEQFF. Full variable domain (outside the CDR3, taken from reference TRBV28 and TRBJ2-1): DVKVTQSSRYLVKRTGEKVFLECVQDMDHENMFWYRQDPGLGLRLIYFSYDVKMKEKGDIPEGYSVSREKKERFSLILESASTNQTSMYLCASRAQGTGANNEQFFGPGTRLTVL.

The V and J genes are TRBV12-3 or TRBV12-4 and TRBJ2-5; D remains ambiguous. With 5 bases removed from V and 3 bases from J, the gap between germline ends came to 10 bases. CDR3 length: 13 amino acids. This CDR3 reads CASSALVEETQYF. CDR3 nucleotide sequence: TGTGCCAGCAGTGCTTTGGTCGAAGAGACCCAGTACTTC.

This clonotype was counted many times. The chain links TRBV6-1 to TRBJ1-5; no definite D call. Germline values: CDR1 MNHNS, CDR2 SASEGT. This CDR3 region has 13 residues. The germline V and J ends were trimmed by 4 bases and 3 bases, with 7 bases remaining between them. The CDR3: CASSARDNQPQHF. The CDR3 bases are TGTGCCAGCAGTGCCCGGGACAATCAGCCCCAGCATTTT.

This clonotype was counted at least ten times. The chain links TRBV11-1 to TRBJ2-1; D is possibly TRBD1 or TRBD2 (5 bases each). Per germline, CDR1 SGHAT and CDR2 FQDESV (reference sequence). The CDR3 runs to 15 residues. V lost 5 bases and J lost 5, with 16 bases in between. Here the CDR3 DNA reads TGTGCCAGCAGCCCCGGCCCCGGGGCCAACAATGAGCAGTTCTTC. Protein product: CASSPGPGANNEQFF. The entire variable domain, with the rest obtained from reference TRBV11-1 and TRBJ2-1, is as follows: EAEVAQSPRYKITEKSQAVAFWCDPISGHATLYWYRQILGQGPELLVQFQDESVVDDSQLPKDRFSAERLKGVDSTLKIQPAELGDSAMYLCASSPGPGANNEQFFGPGTRLTVL.

This clonotype occurred many times. The V call is TRBV29-1, the J call TRBJ1-5; 7 nucleotides line up with TRBD1. The trim removed 6 bases at V and 4 bases at J, leaving 6 bases unmatched. Germline CDR1 SQVTM, CDR2 ANQGSEA. This CDR3 is built from 13 residues. The CDR3 DNA sequence: TGCAGCGTCGCGCCGACAGGGAATCAGCCCCAGCATTTT. Amino acids: CSVAPTGNQPQHF.

This clonotype was counted only a few times. The CDR3 DNA is TGTGCCAGCAAAAAAGGGACTAGCGGGAGTATTGAGCAGTTCTTC. This sequence encodes CASKKGTSGSIEQFF. This rearrangement joins TRBV28 to TRBJ2-1; TRBD2 aligns across 14 bases. The V segment lost 7 bases and the J segment 9 bases; nucleotides outside the gene matches: 8. The CDR3 length is 15 residues. Looked up from germline, CDR1 is MDHEN and CDR2 is SYDVKM.

The chain has TRBV7-6 and TRBJ2-2; 9 nucleotides align to TRBD1. Germline CDR1 SGHVS, CDR2 FNYEAQ. The CDR3 has 15 amino acids. J lost 7 bases, V lost 8 bases, and 11 bases had no gene match. The CDR3 loop reads CASAGTGSLHGELFF. CDR3 sequence (DNA): TGTGCCAGCGCCGGGACAGGGAGTTTACACGGGGAGCTGTTTTTT.

The chain carries TRBV19 and TRBJ2-4, with 9 nucleotides matching TRBD1. Per the germline V gene, CDR1 is LNHDA and CDR2 is SQIVND (reference sequence). J was trimmed by 4 bases and V by 3 bases; bases with no gene match: 10. This CDR3 comprises 17 residues. The DNA for the CDR3 is TGTGCCAGTAGTATTTCTTGGGGGACAGGGACGAAAAACATTCAGTACTTC. Translated: CASSISWGTGTKNIQYF.

A few counts support this clonotype. This chain links TRBV5-1 with TRBJ2-3; D is possibly TRBD2 (6 bases). Trimming removed 3 bases at V and 2 bases at J, with 10 bases between. The CDR3 is made up of 14 amino acids. The germline CDR1 and CDR2 sequences are SGHRS and YFSETQ. CDR3: CASSSGEATDTQYF. CDR3 sequence (DNA): TGCGCCAGCAGCTCGGGGGAGGCCACAGATACGCAGTATTTT.

This clonotype occurred a few times. The J gene is TRBJ1-2, the V gene TRBV5-1; TRBD1 is a possible D gene (5 bases). V gave up 3 bases and J gave up 6 bases, with 12 bases separating them. Germline V gene data show CDR1 as SGHRS and CDR2 as YFSETQ. The CDR3 length is 13 residues. CDR3 residues: CASSSQGIDGYTF. CDR3 nucleotides: TGCGCCAGCAGCTCGCAGGGAATCGATGGCTACACCTTC. The full variable domain, rest sourced from reference TRBV5-1 and TRBJ1-2, is KAGVTQTPRYLIKTRGQQVTLSCSPISGHRSVSWYQQTPGQGLQFLFEYFSETQRNKGNFPGRFSGRQFSNSRSEMNVSTLELGDSALYLCASSSQGIDGYTFGSGTRLTVV.

This clonotype was observed many times. The rearrangement joins TRBV24-1 to TRBJ2-7; D is undetermined. The CDR3 loop spans 13 amino acids. With 5 bases removed from V and 6 bases from J, the gap between germline ends came to 13 bases. Germline-derived CDR1 and CDR2 are KGHDR and SFDVKD. CDR3 in amino acids: CATSARSHGEQYF. The CDR3 DNA sequence: TGTGCCACCAGTGCCCGGTCCCACGGCGAGCAGTACTTC.

There are a few counts of this clonotype. The chain uses TRBV25-1 and TRBJ1-1; D is ambiguous. V dropped 7 bases and J dropped 2 bases, with 5 bases sitting between them. This CDR3 spans 11 amino acids. Germline loops: CDR1 MGHDK, CDR2 SYGVNS. The CDR3 spells CASTTNTEAFF. The CDR3 nucleotides are TGTGCCAGCACAACCAACACTGAAGCTTTCTTT.

This clonotype was counted only a few times. The V and J genes are TRBV10-3 and TRBJ1-1; TRBD1 matches at 8 bases. This CDR3 is 12 amino acids long. The V gene's germline CDR1 is ENHRY and CDR2 SYGVKD. Trimming cost V 10 bases and J 1 base; bases outside gene matches: 2. CDR3 bases: TGTGCCAGCACAGGGGGGAACACTGAAGCTTTCTTT. Its translation: CASTGGNTEAFF.

In its sample, this clonotype was seen many times. The chain has TRBV7-9 and TRBJ2-5; D uncertain. This CDR3 comprises 15 residues. V was shortened by 3 bases and J by 2 bases, with 13 bases between the two germline ends. Per the germline V gene, CDR1 is SEHNR and CDR2 is FQNEAQ (reference sequence). Here the CDR3 reads CASSFFGEGQETQYF. As DNA, the CDR3 is TGTGCCAGCAGCTTTTTTGGGGAAGGACAAGAGACCCAGTACTTC.

This chain links TRBV7-9 with TRBJ1-6, with D possibly TRBD1 on 5 matching bases. Deletions cut 3 bases from V and 0 bases from J, with 15 bases between. The CDR3 spans 18 residues. Germline V gives CDR1 SEHNR, CDR2 FQNEAQ (reference sequence). The CDR3 DNA follows: TGTGCCAGCAGCTTCGCGGCCGGGGCAAGCTCCTATAATTCACCCCTCCACTTT. Its translation: CASSFAAGASSYNSPLHF.

This clonotype was detected many times. The chain uses TRBV7-9 and TRBJ2-7; no reliable D call. The V end was cut by 6 bases, the J end by 2 bases, with 14 bases between. There are 14 residues in the CDR3. Germline CDR1 is SEHNR and CDR2 is FQNEAQ (reference sequence). In DNA form, the CDR3 reads TGTGCCAGCAGTCCTATACTGAGACCCTACGAGCAGTACTTC. It specifies CASSPILRPYEQYF.

At least ten counts were recorded for this clonotype. The J gene is TRBJ1-1, the V gene TRBV3-1; D may be TRBD1 (5 bases). Germline V CDR1 and CDR2: LGHDT, YNNKEL (reference sequence). V shed 5 bases and J shed 7 bases, with 11 bases lying between them. CDR3 length: 12 residues. The CDR3 reads CASSSRGVEAFF. In nucleotides, the CDR3 is TGTGCCAGCAGCTCGCGGGGGGTTGAAGCTTTCTTT.

This clonotype has ten or more counts. The V and J genes are TRBV5-1 and TRBJ2-3, with 13 bases that match TRBD2. This CDR3 is built from 17 residues. The junction had 10 bases not matched to a gene; V was cut back by 4 bases and J by 5 bases. Looked up from germline, CDR1 is SGHRS and CDR2 is YFSETQ. This CDR3 reads CASSTGLAGANGDTQYF. The CDR3 nucleotides are TGCGCCAGCAGCACAGGACTAGCGGGAGCAAATGGAGATACGCAGTATTTT.

The chain combines TRBV4-1 with TRBJ2-1; D might be TRBD1 or TRBD2, each matching 6 bases. Trimming removed 0 bases at V and 9 bases at J, with 12 bases between. Germline V gene lookup returns CDR1 MGHRA and CDR2 YSYEKL. This CDR3 region has 14 residues. The CDR3 DNA follows: TGCGCCAGCAGCCAAGAAAGGAGGGGGATTGAGCAGTTCTTC. Its translation is CASSQERRGIEQFF.

This chain uses TRBV19 with TRBJ1-1; D unresolved. Germline-derived CDR1 and CDR2 are LNHDA and SQIVND (reference sequence). The V and J ends lost 0 bases and 7 bases respectively, with 9 bases between them. The CDR3 length is 13 residues. CDR3 in amino acids: CASSIDAGREAFF. DNA for the CDR3: TGTGCCAGTAGTATAGATGCAGGCCGTGAAGCTTTCTTT.

This clonotype was seen more than once but under ten times. DNA of the CDR3: TGTGCCAGCAGCTTGGCAAGCGGGAGCTTCCACGAGCAGTACTTC. This codes for CASSLASGSFHEQYF. This sequence joins TRBV9 and TRBJ2-7; 8 bases line up with TRBD2. CDR1 is SGDLS and CDR2 is YYNGEE in the germline V gene. The CDR3 extends over 15 amino acids. Germline trimming cut 4 bases from V and 5 bases from J; bases unmatched to any gene: 11.